These T cell receptor beta chains were read from a single sample in a study of blood T cells in healthy people across ages. TCRdb re-called the 5' RACE reads through MiXCR, storing one row per CDR3 protein. The table shows more than 800,000 distinct CDR3 sequences, with less than 50% occurring only once. Source material: blood. These receptors originate from a woman aged 55-69 years in good health. The CDR3 runs from the conserved cysteine through the conserved F or W. D genes are given only for firm matches. Clone size, where shown, is once, few, many, or a class for clones that have expanded.

J gene: TRBJ2-3
V gene: TRBV7-9
D gene: -
clone size: -
CDR3 length: 15
CDR3 protein: CASSFPGGGPDTQYF
CDR3 DNA: TGTGCCAGCAGCTTTCCAGGGGGAGGCCCAGATACGCAGTATTTT

J gene: TRBJ2-1
V gene: TRBV4-2
D gene: TRBD2
clone size: few
CDR3 length: 16
CDR3 protein: CASSQEGTSSYNEQFF
CDR3 DNA: TGTGCCAGCAGCCAAGAGGGGACTAGCTCCTACAATGAGCAGTTCTTC

J gene: TRBJ2-1
V gene: TRBV7-6
D gene: TRBD2
clone size: once
CDR3 length: 17
CDR3 protein: CASSLAVAGGPRNKQFF
CDR3 DNA: TGTGCCAGCAGCTTAGCGGTGGCGGGAGGGCCGAGAAATAAGCAGTTCTTC

J gene: TRBJ2-3
V gene: TRBV5-1
D gene: -
clone size: -
CDR3 length: 14
CDR3 protein: CASSSEVSTDTQYF
CDR3 DNA: TGCGCCAGCAGCTCTGAAGTATCCACAGATACGCAGTATTTT

J gene: TRBJ2-5
V gene: TRBV29-1
D gene: -
clone size: -
CDR3 length: 12
CDR3 protein: CSVDGGQETQYF
CDR3 DNA: TGCAGCGTTGACGGGGGCCAAGAGACCCAGTACTTC

J gene: TRBJ2-3
V gene: TRBV9
D gene: -
clone size: -
CDR3 length: 13
CDR3 protein: CASSGAVADTQYF
CDR3 DNA: TGTGCCAGCAGCGGGGCAGTAGCAGATACGCAGTATTTT

J gene: TRBJ1-5
V gene: TRBV4-1
D gene: -
clone size: few
CDR3 length: 14
CDR3 protein: CASSQRTGNQPQHF
CDR3 DNA: TGCGCCAGCAGCCAACGGACGGGAAATCAGCCCCAGCATTTT

J gene: TRBJ2-3
V gene: TRBV9
D gene: -
clone size: many
CDR3 length: 12
CDR3 protein: CASSENTDTQYF
CDR3 DNA: TGTGCCAGCAGCGAGAATACAGATACGCAGTATTTT

J gene: TRBJ2-7
V gene: TRBV4-1
D gene: -
clone size: few
CDR3 length: 13
CDR3 protein: CASSQGLRDEQYF
CDR3 DNA: TGCGCCAGCAGCCAAGGGCTTAGGGACGAGCAGTACTTC

J gene: TRBJ2-7
V gene: TRBV10-2
D gene: -
clone size: many
CDR3 length: 11
CDR3 protein: CASSDSAEQYF
CDR3 DNA: TGCGCCAGCAGTGACAGTGCCGAGCAGTACTTC

J gene: TRBJ2-2
V gene: TRBV6-4
D gene: -
clone size: -
CDR3 length: 16
CDR3 protein: CASSDSGRSNTGELFF
CDR3 DNA: TGTGCCAGCAGTGACTCGGGGCGCTCGAACACCGGGGAGCTGTTTTTT

J gene: TRBJ2-7
V gene: TRBV7-9
D gene: -
clone size: -
CDR3 length: 17
CDR3 protein: CASSLVQGGPLAYEQYF
CDR3 DNA: TGTGCCAGCAGCTTAGTCCAGGGGGGCCCTTTGGCCTACGAGCAGTACTTC

J gene: TRBJ2-3
V gene: TRBV9
D gene: TRBD2
clone size: -
CDR3 length: 16
CDR3 protein: CASSVRLAGVGDTQYF
CDR3 DNA: TGTGCCAGCAGCGTCAGACTAGCGGGAGTCGGAGATACGCAGTATTTT

J gene: TRBJ1-5
V gene: TRBV12-3/TRBV12-4
D gene: -
clone size: -
CDR3 length: 15
CDR3 protein: CASSLQGNSNQPQHF
CDR3 DNA: TGTGCCAGCAGTCTTCAGGGTAATAGCAATCAGCCCCAGCATTTT

J gene: TRBJ2-1
V gene: TRBV15
D gene: -
clone size: -
CDR3 length: 16
CDR3 protein: CATSRDVSSGYTEQFF
CDR3 DNA: TGTGCCACCAGCAGAGATGTCTCGTCAGGGTACACTGAGCAGTTCTTC

J gene: TRBJ2-3
V gene: TRBV7-2
D gene: -
clone size: -
CDR3 length: 14
CDR3 protein: CASSLADNTDTQYF
CDR3 DNA: TGTGCCAGCAGCTTAGCGGACAACACAGATACGCAGTATTTT

J gene: TRBJ2-5
V gene: TRBV6-5
D gene: TRBD1
clone size: few
CDR3 length: 16
CDR3 protein: CASSTGTGSSRETQYF
CDR3 DNA: TGTGCCAGCAGCACTGGGACAGGGTCATCTCGAGAGACCCAGTACTTC

J gene: TRBJ2-1
V gene: TRBV7-2
D gene: TRBD1
clone size: few
CDR3 length: 13
CDR3 protein: CASSDYGQGREFF
CDR3 DNA: TGTGCCAGCAGCGACTACGGACAGGGTCGTGAGTTCTTC

J gene: TRBJ2-5
V gene: TRBV10-3
D gene: -
clone size: few
CDR3 length: 14
CDR3 protein: CAIRGLLGQETQYF
CDR3 DNA: TGTGCCATCAGAGGACTACTGGGCCAAGAGACCCAGTACTTC

J gene: TRBJ2-4
V gene: TRBV30
D gene: TRBD2
clone size: -
CDR3 length: 16
CDR3 protein: CAWSPLSGRTLNIQYF
CDR3 DNA: TGTGCCTGGAGTCCTCTTAGCGGGAGGACACTAAACATTCAGTACTTC

J gene: TRBJ1-6
V gene: TRBV2
D gene: -
clone size: -
CDR3 length: 16
CDR3 protein: CASIEQKSSYNSPLHF
CDR3 DNA: TGTGCCAGCATCGAGCAGAAGAGCTCCTATAATTCACCCCTCCACTTT

J gene: TRBJ2-7
V gene: TRBV12-3/TRBV12-4
D gene: TRBD2
clone size: few
CDR3 length: 16
CDR3 protein: CASRGLAGGNSYEQYF
CDR3 DNA: TGTGCCAGCAGGGGACTAGCGGGAGGTAACTCCTACGAGCAGTACTTC

J gene: TRBJ1-5
V gene: TRBV7-9
D gene: -
clone size: -
CDR3 length: 16
CDR3 protein: CASSSTSRGLDQPQHF
CDR3 DNA: TGTGCCAGCAGTTCCACCTCCCGGGGATTGGATCAGCCCCAGCATTTT

J gene: TRBJ1-1
V gene: TRBV6-4
D gene: -
clone size: few
CDR3 length: 12
CDR3 protein: CASRGSRTEAFF
CDR3 DNA: TGTGCCAGCAGGGGTTCGCGGACTGAAGCTTTCTTT

J gene: TRBJ1-4
V gene: TRBV5-1
D gene: -
clone size: -
CDR3 length: 17
CDR3 protein: CAGSLFGATRLNEKLFF
CDR3 DNA: TGCGCCGGCAGCTTGTTTGGGGCCACCCGACTTAATGAAAAACTGTTTTTT

J gene: TRBJ1-4
V gene: TRBV6-1
D gene: -
clone size: -
CDR3 length: 14
CDR3 protein: CASSGRGSNEKLFF
CDR3 DNA: TGTGCCAGCAGTGGGCGGGGATCTAATGAAAAACTGTTTTTT

J gene: TRBJ2-5
V gene: TRBV24-1
D gene: TRBD2
clone size: few
CDR3 length: 19
CDR3 protein: CATSDSPGLAGQGWETQYF
CDR3 DNA: TGTGCCACCAGTGATTCTCCCGGACTAGCGGGACAAGGTTGGGAGACCCAGTACTTC

J gene: TRBJ2-7
V gene: TRBV3-1
D gene: TRBD2
clone size: -
CDR3 length: 14
CDR3 protein: CASSPAGGFDEQYF
CDR3 DNA: TGTGCCAGCAGCCCCGCGGGAGGGTTCGACGAGCAGTACTTC

J gene: TRBJ2-7
V gene: TRBV6-6
D gene: -
clone size: -
CDR3 length: 12
CDR3 protein: CASAPGGVEQYF
CDR3 DNA: TGTGCCAGCGCCCCCGGTGGGGTTGAGCAGTACTTC

J gene: TRBJ2-7
V gene: TRBV29-1
D gene: TRBD1
clone size: few
CDR3 length: 12
CDR3 protein: CSVGQGSGEQYF
CDR3 DNA: TGCAGCGTTGGACAGGGCAGCGGCGAGCAGTACTTC

J gene: TRBJ2-1
V gene: TRBV7-9
D gene: -
clone size: -
CDR3 length: 13
CDR3 protein: CASSDDRNNEQFF
CDR3 DNA: TGTGCCAGCAGCGATGACAGAAACAATGAGCAGTTCTTC

J gene: TRBJ2-7
V gene: TRBV5-1
D gene: -
clone size: -
CDR3 length: 15
CDR3 protein: CASSLGVGILYEQYF
CDR3 DNA: TGCGCCAGCAGCTTGGGAGTGGGAATCCTTTACGAGCAGTACTTC

J gene: TRBJ2-1
V gene: TRBV15
D gene: -
clone size: few
CDR3 length: 15
CDR3 protein: CATSSRDGAYNEQFF
CDR3 DNA: TGTGCCACCAGCAGCAGGGACGGGGCCTACAATGAGCAGTTCTTC

J gene: TRBJ2-5
V gene: TRBV5-1
D gene: -
clone size: few
CDR3 length: 16
CDR3 protein: CASSLVRGGGQETQYF
CDR3 DNA: TGCGCCAGCAGCTTGGTGCGGGGTGGCGGCCAAGAGACCCAGTACTTC

J gene: TRBJ2-5
V gene: TRBV20-1
D gene: TRBD2
clone size: -
CDR3 length: 15
CDR3 protein: CSAEYAGGYQETQYF
CDR3 DNA: TGCAGTGCCGAGTACGCGGGAGGGTACCAAGAGACCCAGTACTTC

J gene: TRBJ2-7
V gene: TRBV28
D gene: TRBD1
clone size: few
CDR3 length: 17
CDR3 protein: CASSRILSQGQGHGQYF
CDR3 DNA: TGTGCCAGCAGTCGCATCCTATCACAGGGGCAAGGTCACGGGCAGTACTTC

J gene: TRBJ2-5
V gene: TRBV6-2/TRBV6-3
D gene: TRBD2
clone size: -
CDR3 length: 17
CDR3 protein: CASSPLMSGVFQETLYF
CDR3 DNA: TGTGCCAGCAGCCCCCTCATGAGCGGGGTTTTTCAAGAGACCCTGTACTTC

J gene: TRBJ1-2
V gene: TRBV3-1
D gene: TRBD1
clone size: -
CDR3 length: 14
CDR3 protein: CASSQGTGWGGYTF
CDR3 DNA: TGTGCCAGCAGCCAAGGGACAGGGTGGGGTGGCTACACCTTC

J gene: TRBJ2-1
V gene: TRBV20-1
D gene: -
clone size: -
CDR3 length: 18
CDR3 protein: CSARDSAGRLFSCNEQFF
CDR3 DNA: TGCAGTGCTAGAGATTCGGCCGGGAGACTTTTTTCCTGCAATGAGCAGTTCTTC

J gene: TRBJ2-5
V gene: TRBV20-1
D gene: -
clone size: few
CDR3 length: 13
CDR3 protein: CSASPGSQETQYF
CDR3 DNA: TGCAGTGCTAGCCCAGGGTCCCAAGAGACCCAGTACTTC

J gene: TRBJ2-5
V gene: TRBV20-1
D gene: TRBD2
clone size: -
CDR3 length: 15
CDR3 protein: CSARKTSGRATEQYF
CDR3 DNA: TGCAGTGCTAGAAAGACTAGCGGGAGGGCCACTGAGCAGTACTTC

J gene: TRBJ1-1
V gene: TRBV30
D gene: -
clone size: -
CDR3 length: 11
CDR3 protein: CAWIRQGEAFF
CDR3 DNA: TGTGCCTGGATTCGCCAGGGTGAAGCTTTCTTT